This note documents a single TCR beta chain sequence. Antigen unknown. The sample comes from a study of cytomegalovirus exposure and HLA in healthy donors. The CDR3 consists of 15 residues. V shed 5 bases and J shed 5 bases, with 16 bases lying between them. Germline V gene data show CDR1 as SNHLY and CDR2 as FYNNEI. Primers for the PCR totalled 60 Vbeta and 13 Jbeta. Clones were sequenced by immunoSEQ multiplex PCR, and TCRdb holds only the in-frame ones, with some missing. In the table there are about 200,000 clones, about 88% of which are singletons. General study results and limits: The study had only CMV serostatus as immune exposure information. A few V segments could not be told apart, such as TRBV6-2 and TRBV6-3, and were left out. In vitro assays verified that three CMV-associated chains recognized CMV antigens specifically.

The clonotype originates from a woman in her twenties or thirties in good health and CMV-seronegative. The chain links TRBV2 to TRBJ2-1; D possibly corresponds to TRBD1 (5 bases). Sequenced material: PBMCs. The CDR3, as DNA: TGTGCCAGCAGTTGGGGCTCCGGGCGTGACAATGAGCAGTTCTTC. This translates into CASSWGSGRDNEQFF.